One TCR beta chain is described in this entry. This entry belongs to a study of blood T cell repertoires in COVID-19. Sequenced by immunoSEQ multiplex PCR; TCRdb stores in-frame clones only, minus some. The data contain some 190,000 clones, roughly 85% of them singletons. With 5 bases removed from V and 2 bases from J, the gap between germline ends came to 19 bases. The germline gives CDR1 LNHDA, CDR2 SQIVND (reference sequence). This CDR3 is built from 16 residues. Sequences were obtained from peripheral blood. V usage is TRBV19 and J usage is TRBJ2-7, with a tentative D call TRBD1 (7 bases). This TCR came from a woman in her sixties or seventies with acute or convalescent COVID-19. The CDR3 coding sequence is TGTGCCAGTAGTTCAGGGGGGTGGGGTGGAACCTACGAGCAGTACTTC. It translates to CASSSGGWGGTYEQYF. The full variable domain, in which reference TRBV19 and TRBJ2-7 provide the parts outside the CDR3, is DGGITQSPKYLFRKEGQNVTLSCEQNLNHDAMYWYRQDPGQGLRLIYYSQIVNDFQKGDIAEGYSVSREKKESFPLTVTSAQKNPTAFYLCASSSGGWGGTYEQYFGPGTRLTVT.